This T cell receptor beta chain stems from a study of neoadjuvant anti-PD-1 for oral cavity cancer. This clone was seen more than once but under ten times. The same CDR3 arises from other DNA sequences in this sample as well. The CDR3 has 11 residues. Trimming removed 1 base from V and 8 bases from J, with 5 bases in between. Germline CDR1 and CDR2: MGHRA and YSYEKL. Data came from immunoSEQ multiplex PCR; TCRdb stores just in-frame clones and leaves some out. Of tens of thousands of clones listed, more than 70% are singletons. This TCR came from a person aged 35 to 85 with oral cavity squamous cell carcinoma. Sample: PBMCs, taken before nivolumab (anti-PD-1) treatment. V gene TRBV4-1 combines with J gene TRBJ1-1; D might be TRBD1 (5 bases). Written as DNA, the CDR3 is TGCGCCAGCAGCCAAGGGGGGGAAGCTTTCTTT. Translation gives CASSQGGEAFF.